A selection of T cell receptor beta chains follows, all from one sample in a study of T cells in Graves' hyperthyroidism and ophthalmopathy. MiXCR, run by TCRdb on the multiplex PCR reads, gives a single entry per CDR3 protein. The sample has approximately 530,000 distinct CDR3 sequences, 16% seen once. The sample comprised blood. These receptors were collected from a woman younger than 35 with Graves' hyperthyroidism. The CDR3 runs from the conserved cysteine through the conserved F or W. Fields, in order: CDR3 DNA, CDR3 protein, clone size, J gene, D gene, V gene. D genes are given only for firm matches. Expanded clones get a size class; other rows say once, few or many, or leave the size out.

cdr3_nt: TGTGCCAGCAGCTTAGTAGGACTAGCGACGGCCGGGGAGCTGTTTTTT
cdr3_aa: CASSLVGLATAGELFF
clone_size: -
j_call: TRBJ2-2
d_call: TRBD2
v_call: TRBV7-9

cdr3_nt: TGTGCCAGCAGCGAAACAGCGGGGTCGGGTAGCGAGCAGTACTTC
cdr3_aa: CASSETAGSGSEQYF
clone_size: few
j_call: TRBJ2-7
d_call: TRBD2
v_call: TRBV7-3

cdr3_nt: TGTGCCAGCAGTCGTCGTCAGGGGGCGCGAGGCGAGCAGTACTTC
cdr3_aa: CASSRRQGARGEQYF
clone_size: many
j_call: TRBJ2-7
d_call: TRBD1
v_call: TRBV7-8

cdr3_nt: TGCAGCGTGGCCGGGACAGGGGCGGTGCGCACTGAAGCTTTCTTT
cdr3_aa: CSVAGTGAVRTEAFF
clone_size: -
j_call: TRBJ1-1
d_call: TRBD1
v_call: TRBV29-1

cdr3_nt: TGCAGTGCTAGAGATTCCCTTGCGGGAGCCACAGGAGAGACCCAGTACTTC
cdr3_aa: CSARDSLAGATGETQYF
clone_size: many
j_call: TRBJ2-5
d_call: TRBD2
v_call: TRBV20-1

cdr3_nt: TGTGCCAGCAGCTCCGGGACAGGGGGCCCTTTTGGTTTTCATGAGCAGTTCTTC
cdr3_aa: CASSSGTGGPFGFHEQFF
clone_size: few
j_call: TRBJ2-1
d_call: TRBD1
v_call: TRBV7-9

cdr3_nt: TGTGCCAGCAGTTTAGAGCGGGGGGGCCTGAAGACCCAGTACTTC
cdr3_aa: CASSLERGGLKTQYF
clone_size: many
j_call: TRBJ2-5
d_call: TRBD2
v_call: TRBV27

cdr3_nt: TGCAGTGCTAGCGGATTGCGGGGGCAGTACAGCACTGAAGCTTTCTTT
cdr3_aa: CSASGLRGQYSTEAFF
clone_size: few
j_call: TRBJ1-1
d_call: -
v_call: TRBV20-1

cdr3_nt: TGTGCCAGCAGCTCCACGACAGGGGGCCTGAGAACCCAGTACTTC
cdr3_aa: CASSSTTGGLRTQYF
clone_size: many
j_call: TRBJ2-5
d_call: TRBD1
v_call: TRBV7-8

cdr3_nt: TGCAGCGTTGATGGGTACAATGAGCAGTTCTTC
cdr3_aa: CSVDGYNEQFF
clone_size: -
j_call: TRBJ2-1
d_call: -
v_call: TRBV29-1

cdr3_nt: TGTGCCAGCAGCCCTACACTAGAAGAGACCCAGTACTTC
cdr3_aa: CASSPTLEETQYF
clone_size: many
j_call: TRBJ2-5
d_call: -
v_call: TRBV3-1

cdr3_nt: TGTGCCAGCAGCCAGGGACTAGCGGGAGTTAATGAGCAGTTCTTC
cdr3_aa: CASSQGLAGVNEQFF
clone_size: few
j_call: TRBJ2-1
d_call: TRBD2
v_call: TRBV3-1

cdr3_nt: TGTGCCAGCAAGGGCACGGCGGGCACCTACAATGAGCAGTTCTTC
cdr3_aa: CASKGTAGTYNEQFF
clone_size: many
j_call: TRBJ2-1
d_call: -
v_call: TRBV12-3/TRBV12-4

cdr3_nt: TGCAGTGCTAGAGCACCTGAAGGATATACGCAGTATTTT
cdr3_aa: CSARAPEGYTQYF
clone_size: many
j_call: TRBJ2-3
d_call: -
v_call: TRBV20-1

cdr3_nt: TGTGCCAGCAGCTCCCTAGCGGGCTCCTACAATGAGCAGTTCTTC
cdr3_aa: CASSSLAGSYNEQFF
clone_size: few
j_call: TRBJ2-1
d_call: TRBD2
v_call: TRBV7-8